The rows below give T cell receptor beta chains drawn from one sample of a study of Graves' ophthalmopathy and Graves' hyperthyroidism. TCRdb independently ran MiXCR on the multiplex PCR reads; one entry per CDR3 protein. Of some 48,000 distinct CDR3 sequences listed, about 50% were seen once; the top ten hold under 30%. Sequences were obtained from peripheral blood. These TCRs come from an adult man with Graves' ophthalmopathy. Both conserved end residues are part of each CDR3. Fields, in order: V gene, J gene, CDR3 length, CDR3 protein.

>TRBV18|TRBJ2-7|16
CASSAGTGFSRYEQYF
>TRBV19|TRBJ2-6|16
CARRTSGAPRPIVLTF
>TRBV20-1|TRBJ1-2|12
CSAGGTEYGYTF
>TRBV7-2|TRBJ2-5|13
CASSSGGTETQYF
>TRBV20-1|TRBJ1-1|13
CSARRRMNTEAFF
>TRBV5-1|TRBJ2-5|16
CASSSLAGPTQETQYF
>TRBV7-9|TRBJ1-1|14
CASSVGTLNTEAFF
>TRBV29-1|TRBJ1-1|12
CSVWDSYTEAFF
>TRBV20-1|TRBJ2-3|16
CSAREGLGGVADTQYF
>TRBV5-6|TRBJ2-3|13
CASSPQGTDTQYF
>TRBV7-3|TRBJ2-5|15
CASSPGQGGQETQYF
>TRBV9|TRBJ2-2|14
CASTGLDNTGELFF
>TRBV6-1|TRBJ2-7|13
CASSLDRALAQYF
>TRBV9|TRBJ2-1|19
CASSPKGLAGFSSYNEQFF
>TRBV4-1|TRBJ2-1|16
CASSRGPAIPYNEQFF
>TRBV5-1|TRBJ1-5|14
CASSSGQTNQPQHF